This T cell receptor (beta chain) was sequenced during a study of beta chain features in type 1 diabetes. Turning to the study itself: There were some 110 million sorted cells examined across all samples. Study-wide results and limits: Shorter TCRB CDR3s, moderately but significantly so, were found in Type 1 diabetes patients in all four CD4+ subsets.

Since all of the isolated RNA was reverse transcribed, expressed TCRB transcripts were what got sequenced. The average read count of naive, central memory and regulatory T cell samples was approximately 4 million. This table comes from immunoSEQ multiplex PCR, and its TCRdb copy is limited to in-frame clones, with some not included. The sample has 310,000 or so clones; 9.5% to 11% are singletons. CDR3 size: 15 residues. Germline V lookup: CDR1 SGHNT, CDR2 YYREEE (reference sequence). The V end was cut by 0 bases, the J end by 0 bases, with 10 bases between. There are a few counts of this clone. Its antigen is unidentified. Purity of each sorted population was above 98%.

The chain combines TRBV5-4 with TRBJ2-7; no clear D gene. Material for sequencing was naive CD4+ T cells from blood. The TCR comes from a woman aged 30 to 39 in good health. CDR3 amino acids: CASSLGFVSSYEQYF. The CDR3 DNA sequence: TGTGCCAGCAGCTTGGGTTTCGTGAGCTCCTACGAGCAGTACTTC.